This T cell receptor beta chain was profiled in a study of T-cell reconstitution after alpha-beta-depleted transplantation in children. Unique molecular identifiers tagged the TCRbeta library. TCRdb re-called the PCR reads with MiXCR, one entry per CDR3 protein. This table has about 480,000 distinct CDR3 sequences, under 15% appearing once. Trimming took 5 bases from V and 8 from J, leaving 22 bases between them. The CDR3 has 17 amino acids. Germline values: CDR1 SGHAT, CDR2 FQNNGV. The receptor was derived from a human donor who donated a stem cell graft to a child with combined immunodeficiency. Sample: PBMCs from the stem cell graft donor, taken from the stem cell graft. The chain links TRBV11-2 to TRBJ1-6; D might be TRBD1 (6 bases). CDR3 residues: CASSARTGFYGDSPLHF. Written as DNA, the CDR3 is TGTGCCAGCAGCGCGCGCACAGGGTTTTATGGCGATTCACCCCTCCACTTT.